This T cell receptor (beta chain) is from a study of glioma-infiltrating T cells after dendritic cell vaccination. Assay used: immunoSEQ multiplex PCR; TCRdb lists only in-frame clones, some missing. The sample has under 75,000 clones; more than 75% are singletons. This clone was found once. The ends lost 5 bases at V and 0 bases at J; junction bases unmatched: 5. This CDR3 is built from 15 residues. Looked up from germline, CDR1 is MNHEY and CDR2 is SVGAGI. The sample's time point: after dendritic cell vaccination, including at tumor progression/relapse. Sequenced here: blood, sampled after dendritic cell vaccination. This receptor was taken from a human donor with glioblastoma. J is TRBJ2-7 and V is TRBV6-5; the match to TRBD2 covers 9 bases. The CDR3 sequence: CASSRLAASSYEQYF. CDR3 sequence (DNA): TGTGCCAGCAGTCGACTAGCGGCCAGCTCCTACGAGCAGTACTTC.